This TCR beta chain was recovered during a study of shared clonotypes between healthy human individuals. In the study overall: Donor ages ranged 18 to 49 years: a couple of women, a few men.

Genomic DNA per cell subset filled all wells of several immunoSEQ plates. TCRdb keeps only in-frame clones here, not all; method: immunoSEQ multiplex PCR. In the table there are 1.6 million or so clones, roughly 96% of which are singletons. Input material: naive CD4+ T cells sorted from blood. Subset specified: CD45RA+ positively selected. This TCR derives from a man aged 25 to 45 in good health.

In DNA, the CDR3 is TGTGCCAGCCGGACCACAGCGGGAGGCGGGTACACCGGGGAGCTGTTTTTT. This codes for CASRTTAGGGYTGELFF. The V gene is TRBV19, the J gene TRBJ2-2; 9 bases match TRBD2. Unmatched junction bases numbered 14, after V lost 9 bases and J lost 3 bases. Germline CDR1 and CDR2: LNHDA and SQIVND (reference sequence). This CDR3 is built from 17 residues.